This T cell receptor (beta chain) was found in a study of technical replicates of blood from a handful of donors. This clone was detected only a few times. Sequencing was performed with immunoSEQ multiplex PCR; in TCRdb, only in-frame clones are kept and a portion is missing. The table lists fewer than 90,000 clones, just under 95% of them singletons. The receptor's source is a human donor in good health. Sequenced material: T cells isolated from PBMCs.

The CDR3 nucleotides are TGTGCCAGCAGCCCCGTTTACACAAACACTGAAGCTTTCTTT. Translated: CASSPVYTNTEAFF. The rearrangement uses TRBV11-3 and TRBJ1-1; D gene uncertain. Germline V gives CDR1 SGHNT, CDR2 YENEEA. Trimming removed 5 bases at V and 2 bases at J, with 12 bases between. This CDR3 has 14 residues. Variable domain in full (rest from reference TRBV11-3 and TRBJ1-1): EAGVVQSPRYKIIEKKQPVAFWCNPISGHNTLYWYLQNLGQGPELLIRYENEEAVDDSQLPKDRFSAERLKGVDSTLKIQPAELGDSAVYLCASSPVYTNTEAFFGQGTRLTVV.